A single sample gave rise to the 10 T cell receptor beta chains below, sequenced in a study of blood T cells in healthy people across ages. A second PCR of about 6 to 12 cycles used a sample-barcoded 5' primer and a J-beta primer mix. Each CDR3 protein is one row after TCRdb ran MiXCR on the 5' RACE reads. The sample includes 920,000 or so distinct CDR3 sequences, over 35% of them seen just once. Sequencing used blood. Receptor source: a woman aged 60-75 years in good health.

This clonotype was picked up a small number of times. The gene calls are TRBV29-1 and TRBJ2-1; possible D gene TRBD1, 6 bases. Per germline, CDR1 SQVTM and CDR2 ANQGSEA. Trimming shortened V by 6 bases and J by 7 bases, and 10 bases separated the two germline ends. The CDR3 consists of 11 residues. CDR3 loop: CSVRTANEQFF. CDR3 nucleotide sequence: TGCAGCGTGAGGACAGCGAATGAGCAGTTCTTC.

The V and J genes are TRBV3-1 and TRBJ2-1; no definite D call. Germline CDR1 and CDR2: LGHDT and YNNKEL (reference sequence). V dropped 0 bases and J dropped 4 bases, with 13 bases sitting between them. The CDR3 spans 16 residues. CDR3 nucleotides: TGTGCCAGCAGCCAAGATTTCCCACAATTTTACAATGAGCAGTTCTTC. Translated: CASSQDFPQFYNEQFF.

This rearrangement joins TRBV7-9 to TRBJ1-4; D gene uncertain. V gave up 5 bases and J gave up 8 bases, with 15 bases separating them. Per the germline V gene, CDR1 is SEHNR and CDR2 is FQNEAQ (reference sequence). This CDR3 comprises 14 residues. CDR3 bases: TGTGCCAGCAGCCTACATGGGGAAGGAGAAAAACTGTTTTTT. It translates to CASSLHGEGEKLFF.

The rearrangement uses TRBV11-2 and TRBJ2-5; 8 nucleotides match TRBD1. The CDR3 is 13 amino acids. V shed 1 base, J shed 11 bases, and the junction held 6 bases outside the gene matches. Germline V gene sequence: CDR1 SGHAT, CDR2 FQNNGV. The CDR3 loop is CASSLGTGWEQYF. The DNA for the CDR3 is TGTGCCAGCAGCTTAGGGACAGGGTGGGAGCAGTACTTC.

This clonotype was recorded many times. J is TRBJ2-1 and V is TRBV20-1; 9 positions match TRBD2. V shed 1 base, J shed 10 bases, and the junction held 14 bases outside the gene matches. The CDR3 contains 16 residues. From germline, CDR1 is DFQATT and CDR2 SNEGSKA (reference sequence). The DNA for the CDR3 is TGCAGTGCTAGAGTTGAGCGGGGGGTGCCTCCTTGGGAGCAGTTCTTC. Protein product: CSARVERGVPPWEQFF.

This clonotype showed up just a few times. The chain combines TRBV27 with TRBJ2-1, with D maybe TRBD2 (6 bases). The germline V gene has CDR1 MNHEY and CDR2 SMNVEV (reference sequence). The CDR3 totals 16 residues. V was trimmed by 0 bases and J by 4 bases, leaving 13 bases between them. CDR3 loop: CASSLSWGEKYNEQFF. In DNA, the CDR3 is TGTGCCAGCAGTTTATCGTGGGGGGAGAAGTACAATGAGCAGTTCTTC.

There are many counts of this clonotype. V gene TRBV29-1 combines with J gene TRBJ2-3; D call uncertain. V was shortened by 1 base and J by 1 base, with 3 bases between the two germline ends. In germline, CDR1 is SQVTM, CDR2 ANQGSEA. The CDR3 is made up of 12 amino acids. In nucleotides, the CDR3 is TGCAGCGTTGAAGTCGGCACAGATACGCAGTATTTT. Its translation is CSVEVGTDTQYF.

The chain carries TRBV6-2 or TRBV6-3 and TRBJ2-5; D possibly corresponds to TRBD1 (5 bases). The CDR3 consists of 13 residues. V was shortened by 2 bases and J by 1 base, with 5 bases between the two germline ends. Germline V CDR1 and CDR2: MNHEY, SVGEGT. In nucleotides, the CDR3 is TGTGCCAGCAGTTACGGGGCCCAAGAGACCCAGTACTTC. This translates into CASSYGAQETQYF.

As concerns this clonotype: A much larger clone lies a single base off, so this may be a read error. The chain carries TRBV20-1 and TRBJ2-1; 9 nucleotides line up with TRBD2. CDR1 DFQATT and CDR2 SNEGSKA come from the germline V gene (reference sequence). The CDR3 sequence is 16 residues long. The CDR3 loop is CSASRDSGSSYNERFF. Here the CDR3 DNA reads TGCAGTGCTAGCCGTGATAGCGGGAGCTCCTACAATGAGCGGTTCTTC.

The rearrangement links TRBV20-1 to TRBJ2-1; the match to TRBD1 covers 8 bases. The length of the CDR3 is 15 residues. Trimming cost V 1 base and J 4 bases; bases outside gene matches: 6. Germline V CDR1 and CDR2: DFQATT, SNEGSKA (reference sequence). This CDR3 reads CSARVRRDRYNEQFF. The CDR3 DNA reads TGCAGTGCTAGAGTTCGGCGGGACAGGTACAATGAGCAGTTCTTC.